The 5 T cell receptor beta chains below come from one sample, sequenced in a study of T-cell memory formation after mild COVID-19 (dated by TCRdb to the early 2020s). Library generation was performed with 5' RACE. Sequencing took place on an Illumina NovaSeq 6000. TCRdb reprocessing: public reads trimmed at Q25 with fastp, clones called with MiXCR, in-frame beta chains kept. CDR3 protein duplicates are merged, each entry listing the most common genes and DNA. The sample table holds 300,000 to 400,000 distinct CDR3 sequences, of which roughly 13% were seen once. About 20% of the sample is in the top ten clones. The sample was PBMCs or a T cell subset sorted from them (not recorded which). The source is a man aged 18 to 35 who had mild COVID-19 (a few samples of this study predate the infection). The sample titles of this study are shuffled in the database, so cell type and time point are left out; the donor was told from shared clones.

This clonotype has more than one count but fewer than ten. This rearrangement joins TRBV20-1 to TRBJ2-7; 10 positions agree with TRBD2. The CDR3 loop spans 14 amino acids. In germline, CDR1 is DFQATT, CDR2 SNEGSKA (reference sequence). The V gene end was trimmed by 1 base and the J gene end by 2 bases; junction bases not matched to a gene: 2. The CDR3 is CSARVSGGAYEQYF. The CDR3 DNA reads TGCAGTGCTAGAGTCAGCGGGGGGGCCTACGAGCAGTACTTC.

The chain uses TRBV7-2 and TRBJ1-1, with 8 bases that match TRBD1. This CDR3 is built from 16 residues. The ends lost 1 base at V and 0 bases at J; junction bases unmatched: 4. Germline CDR1 reads SGHTA; CDR2 reads FQGNSA. The CDR3 region has the DNA TGTGCCAGCAGCTTAGACAGGGGGGGCATGAACACTGAAGCTTTCTTT. It yields the protein CASSLDRGGMNTEAFF.

This clonotype was observed many times. The V call is TRBV20-1, the J call TRBJ2-5; D remains ambiguous. V was trimmed by 4 bases and J by 4 bases, leaving 4 bases between them. Germline assignment: CDR1 DFQATT and CDR2 SNEGSKA (reference sequence). CDR3 length equals 10 residues. CDR3 amino acids: CSANRETQYF. DNA for the CDR3: TGCAGTGCTAATAGAGAGACCCAGTACTTC.

The chain has TRBV6-6 and TRBJ2-7; D tentatively fits TRBD1 or TRBD2 (5 bases each). Germline V gives CDR1 MNHNY, CDR2 SVGAGI (reference sequence). V was clipped by 5 bases and J by 4 bases, with 18 bases between them. CDR3 length: 15 residues. This CDR3 reads CASSQSRDGAYEQYV. CDR3 coding DNA: TGTGCCAGCAGTCAATCCCGGGACGGAGCTTACGAGCAGTACGTC.

V is TRBV7-3 and J is TRBJ2-5, with a weak D call TRBD2 (6 bases). The germline V gene encodes CDR1 SGHTA and CDR2 FQGTGA. The V gene lost 5 bases and the J gene lost 5 bases, with 12 bases spanning the gap. The CDR3 is 13 residues long. CDR3 in amino acids: CASSGTSLETQYF. DNA for the CDR3: TGTGCCAGCAGCGGGACTTCCTTGGAGACCCAGTACTTC.